The clone carrying this T cell receptor beta chain came up many times. The antigen remains unidentified. The sample comes from a study of T cell repertoires in cytomegalovirus infection. Study details: Peptides in the study included HLA-C-restricted and HLA-B-restricted CMV epitopes. Indications came from public TCR beta signatures; they pointed to CMV infection and to a matching HLA type.

J gave up 1 base and V 4 bases, and 2 bases lay outside the gene matches. The CDR3 runs 15 residues. From the reads, TCRdb called clonotypes with MiXCR, one entry per CDR3 protein. The table includes 250,000 to 300,000 distinct CDR3 sequences, 20% to 25% detected once. Sample: cultured PBMCs, taken from culture after CMV antigen stimulation. The sequence derives from a human donor in good health (CMV status not recorded). Some clones in this sample may be carry-over from other donors' samples. This sequence joins TRBV12-3 or TRBV12-4 and TRBJ2-2, with 8 bases fitting TRBD1. The CDR3 DNA sequence: TGTGCCAGCAGTTCCGGGACAGGGAACACCGGGGAGCTGTTTTTT. It codes for CASSSGTGNTGELFF.